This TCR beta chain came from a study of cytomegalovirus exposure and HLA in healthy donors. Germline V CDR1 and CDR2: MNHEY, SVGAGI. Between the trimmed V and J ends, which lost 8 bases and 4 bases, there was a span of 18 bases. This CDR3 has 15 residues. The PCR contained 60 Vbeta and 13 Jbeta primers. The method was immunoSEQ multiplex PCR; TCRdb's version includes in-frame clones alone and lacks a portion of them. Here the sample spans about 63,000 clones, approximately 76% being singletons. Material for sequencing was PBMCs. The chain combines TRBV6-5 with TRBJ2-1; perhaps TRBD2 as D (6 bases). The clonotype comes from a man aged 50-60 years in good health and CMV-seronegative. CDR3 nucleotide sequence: TGTGCCAGCGCCCAAGCGGGCCAACTGTACAATGAGCAGTTCTTC. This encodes CASAQAGQLYNEQFF.